This TCR beta chain was captured by sequencing in a study of blood T cell repertoires in COVID-19. About the study: Researchers got acute and convalescent COVID-19 samples from the United States, Italy and Spain. In each case, the material was cDNA or gDNA derived from T cells, B-cell-depleted T cells, or PBMCs.

This clone was picked up a small number of times. How the authors handled the data: Reference gene primer amplification yielded estimated nucleated cell counts. TCRdb keeps only in-frame clones here, not all; method: immunoSEQ multiplex PCR. That table supplies the V and J calls and clone size; D and trimming were determined from the DNA. The profile shows about 190,000 clones, more than 65% of them singletons. The V end was cut by 4 bases, the J end by 6 bases, with 13 bases between. The germline V gene encodes CDR1 SGDLS and CDR2 YYNGEE. CDR3 size: 13 residues. The chain recombines TRBV9 with TRBJ1-2; D ambiguous. This receptor was identified in a woman of 80 years or more with active or convalescent COVID-19. Sequenced: peripheral blood. As DNA, the CDR3 is TGTGCCAGCAGCTACTTAGGCGGAGATGGCTACACCTTC. It specifies CASSYLGGDGYTF.